These 5 T cell receptor beta chains were sequenced from one sample in a study of shared clonotypes between healthy human individuals. The method was immunoSEQ multiplex PCR; TCRdb's version includes in-frame clones alone and lacks a portion of them. The sample yields 1 million to 1.2 million clones, 77% seen once. Sequencing was performed on memory CD4+ T cells from PBMCs. Regarding subset: CD45RA-negative fraction. These TCRs come from a young man in good health. Some clones in this sample may be carry-over from other donors' samples.

The V and J genes are TRBV7-2 and TRBJ2-3; D is possibly TRBD1 (5 bases). The CDR3 has 16 amino acids. CDR1 is SGHTA, CDR2 FQGNSA, per germline. Trimming removed 3 bases at V and 1 base at J, with 14 bases between. For the CDR3, the DNA is TGTGCCAGCAGCTTCGTTTGGATGGGGCGCACAGATACGCAGTATTTT. This codes for CASSFVWMGRTDTQYF.

V is TRBV2 and J is TRBJ1-5; 8 bases agree with TRBD1. CDR1 is SNHLY, CDR2 FYNNEI, per germline. The CDR3 covers 15 residues. V lost 7 bases and J lost 0; bases outside the gene matches: 5. This chain's CDR3 is CASKGTGYSNQPQHF. The CDR3 region has the DNA TGTGCCAGCAAGGGGACAGGATATAGCAATCAGCCCCAGCATTTT.

The chain has TRBV28 and TRBJ2-3; D unresolved. The germline V gene encodes CDR1 MDHEN and CDR2 SYDVKM. CDR3 length equals 13 residues. Trimming took off 10 bases at V and 4 bases at J, with 15 bases between the two ends. In nucleotides, the CDR3 is TGTGCCACCCATTCCCGGGCGCCAGATACGCAGTATTTT. Amino acids: CATHSRAPDTQYF.

The chain's CDR3 is CSVLGGDRVTDGYTF. The CDR3 nucleotides read TGCAGCGTTTTGGGTGGGGACAGGGTAACTGATGGCTACACCTTC. J is TRBJ1-2 and V is TRBV29-1; 9 bases line up with TRBD1. The CDR3 is 15 amino acids. Germline CDR1 reads SQVTM; CDR2 reads ANQGSEA. The V segment lost 5 bases and the J segment 6 bases; nucleotides outside the gene matches: 13.

This chain connects TRBV6-9 to TRBJ1-2; tentative D call: TRBD1 (5 bases). V shed 7 bases and J shed 5 bases, with 14 bases lying between them. This CDR3 contains 13 residues. Germline V gene sequence: CDR1 MNHGY, CDR2 SVAAGI. The CDR3 protein is CASTLDRRYGYTF. CDR3 in DNA: TGTGCCAGCACCTTAGACAGAAGATATGGCTACACCTTC.